The 3 T cell receptor beta chains below all came from one sample that was sequenced in a study of cytomegalovirus exposure and HLA in healthy donors. PCR was performed using 60 Vbeta and 13 Jbeta primers. Produced via immunoSEQ multiplex PCR; TCRdb's table is partial and in-frame only. This table holds about 130,000 clones, 77% found once. Sequenced input: PBMCs. Source of these receptors: a woman aged 40-49 years in good health and CMV-seropositive.

J is TRBJ1-2 and V is TRBV2; possible D gene TRBD1, 5 bases. Germline V gene sequence: CDR1 SNHLY, CDR2 FYNNEI. Trimming removed 6 bases from V and 8 bases from J, with 19 bases in between. This CDR3 region has 14 residues. The CDR3 nucleotides are TGTGCCAGCAGCAGCGAAGGGTCGGGGGGAGGCTACACCTTC. It translates to CASSSEGSGGGYTF.

The rearrangement uses TRBV10-3 and TRBJ1-1, with TRBD1 matching 8 bases. Germline assignment: CDR1 ENHRY and CDR2 SYGVKD. J was trimmed by 9 bases and V by 5 bases; bases with no gene match: 14. The CDR3 runs to 15 residues. The CDR3 here is CAISRSRGPPVKAFF. The DNA for the CDR3 is TGTGCCATCAGTAGATCCAGGGGGCCCCCAGTTAAAGCTTTCTTT.

J is TRBJ1-2 and V is TRBV6-1; no firm D call. The CDR3 has 13 amino acids. V was pared by 8 bases and J by 5 bases, with 15 bases between. Germline-derived CDR1 and CDR2 are MNHNS and SASEGT. This chain's CDR3 is CASPRSRQYGYTF. The DNA for the CDR3 is TGTGCCAGCCCCCGATCCCGCCAGTATGGCTACACCTTC.